Listed below are T cell receptor beta chains from one sample, sequenced in a study of T cells after yellow fever vaccination. MiXCR, applied by TCRdb to the 5' RACE reads, yields one record per CDR3 protein. The top ten hold about 38% of the sample, which has under 200,000 distinct CDR3 sequences, approximately 11% seen once. The sequences come from CD8+ T cells sorted from PBMCs, collected 15 days after the yellow fever booster vaccination. The origin of the receptors is a man younger than 35 who received the YFV17D yellow fever vaccine. CDR3s include the opening cysteine and the closing phenylalanine or tryptophan. The order of the fields is V gene, clone size, J gene, CDR3 protein. Only part of the rows carry a size: once, few, many, or a class if the clone is expanded.

v_gene: TRBV29-1; abundance: few; j_gene: TRBJ1-4; CDR3aa: CSVEDPTARDVDEKLFF
v_gene: TRBV6-2/TRBV6-3; abundance: few; j_gene: TRBJ2-7; CDR3aa: CASSSRPSEQYF
v_gene: TRBV24-1; abundance: NA; j_gene: TRBJ1-1; CDR3aa: CATSDGDGEAFF
v_gene: TRBV4-1; abundance: NA; j_gene: TRBJ1-1; CDR3aa: CASSQVAGPENTEAFF
v_gene: TRBV20-1; abundance: NA; j_gene: TRBJ1-6; CDR3aa: CSASLTGGDFFSPLHF
v_gene: TRBV6-2/TRBV6-3; abundance: many; j_gene: TRBJ2-5; CDR3aa: CASSYESQETQYF
v_gene: TRBV3-1; abundance: NA; j_gene: TRBJ2-1; CDR3aa: CASSQDLSSYYEQFF
v_gene: TRBV5-4; abundance: NA; j_gene: TRBJ1-1; CDR3aa: CASSPAEDTEAFF
v_gene: TRBV3-1; abundance: many; j_gene: TRBJ2-1; CDR3aa: CASSLLARLAHEQFF
v_gene: TRBV7-2; abundance: few; j_gene: TRBJ1-1; CDR3aa: CASSRDSNTEAFF
v_gene: TRBV29-1; abundance: NA; j_gene: TRBJ1-1; CDR3aa: CSVEDRGDRGWTEAFF
v_gene: TRBV6-5; abundance: few; j_gene: TRBJ2-2; CDR3aa: CASSRTGGPGELFF
v_gene: TRBV24-1; abundance: few; j_gene: TRBJ2-3; CDR3aa: CATSDQGSTDTQYF
v_gene: TRBV12-3/TRBV12-4; abundance: NA; j_gene: TRBJ2-3; CDR3aa: CASSLAYPGQGRARTDTQYF
v_gene: TRBV20-1; abundance: few; j_gene: TRBJ2-2; CDR3aa: CSARDRASANTGELFF
v_gene: TRBV4-3; abundance: NA; j_gene: TRBJ2-7; CDR3aa: CASSQDRTVHEQYF
v_gene: TRBV7-2; abundance: NA; j_gene: TRBJ2-1; CDR3aa: CASSLSGGLFNEQFF
v_gene: TRBV14; abundance: few; j_gene: TRBJ2-3; CDR3aa: CASSQDGPDPPGGTDTQYF
v_gene: TRBV7-9; abundance: few; j_gene: TRBJ2-4; CDR3aa: CASSLLEALDYHIQYF
v_gene: TRBV25-1; abundance: many; j_gene: TRBJ1-1; CDR3aa: CASSGHRGRSEAFF
v_gene: TRBV7-9; abundance: NA; j_gene: TRBJ2-3; CDR3aa: CASSRSGDGTDTQYF
v_gene: TRBV5-4; abundance: NA; j_gene: TRBJ2-5; CDR3aa: CASSTGLGVFETQYF
v_gene: TRBV6-2/TRBV6-3; abundance: few; j_gene: TRBJ2-2; CDR3aa: CASSSLNGDYTGELFF
v_gene: TRBV6-2/TRBV6-3; abundance: few; j_gene: TRBJ2-7; CDR3aa: CASRSAGSSYEQYF
v_gene: TRBV7-6; abundance: few; j_gene: TRBJ1-5; CDR3aa: CASSLRTGIEPQHF
v_gene: TRBV29-1; abundance: NA; j_gene: TRBJ2-1; CDR3aa: CSVEGDNEQFF
v_gene: TRBV7-9; abundance: NA; j_gene: TRBJ1-4; CDR3aa: CASSSLASGTQNEKLFF
v_gene: TRBV6-4; abundance: few; j_gene: TRBJ1-1; CDR3aa: CASSDSTGSLWGMNTEAFF
v_gene: TRBV6-2/TRBV6-3; abundance: many; j_gene: TRBJ2-1; CDR3aa: CASKKGPGQTYNEQFF
v_gene: TRBV7-9; abundance: NA; j_gene: TRBJ2-1; CDR3aa: CASSLGEKQFF
v_gene: TRBV5-1; abundance: many; j_gene: TRBJ2-7; CDR3aa: CASRWTESYEQYF
v_gene: TRBV6-2/TRBV6-3; abundance: NA; j_gene: TRBJ1-1; CDR3aa: CASSYSIQTQLEAFF
v_gene: TRBV12-3/TRBV12-4; abundance: many; j_gene: TRBJ2-2; CDR3aa: CASGETDHFNTGELFF
v_gene: TRBV6-2/TRBV6-3; abundance: NA; j_gene: TRBJ2-5; CDR3aa: CASSSGDYWTQYF
v_gene: TRBV4-3; abundance: NA; j_gene: TRBJ2-1; CDR3aa: CASSLTRDSRFEQFF
v_gene: TRBV29-1; abundance: NA; j_gene: TRBJ1-1; CDR3aa: CSVVPQGNEAFF
v_gene: TRBV11-2; abundance: few; j_gene: TRBJ1-2; CDR3aa: CASTDWGFYGYTF
v_gene: TRBV6-6; abundance: few; j_gene: TRBJ2-3; CDR3aa: CASRDGLAGVTDTQYF
v_gene: TRBV7-2; abundance: NA; j_gene: TRBJ2-7; CDR3aa: CASSQGGLLYEQYF
v_gene: TRBV5-1; abundance: few; j_gene: TRBJ2-5; CDR3aa: CASSLDRDRGQETQYF
v_gene: TRBV6-2/TRBV6-3; abundance: NA; j_gene: TRBJ1-1; CDR3aa: CASSTKGLMNTEAFF
v_gene: TRBV11-2; abundance: many; j_gene: TRBJ1-1; CDR3aa: CASSFPWRGRGRNTEAFF
v_gene: TRBV14; abundance: NA; j_gene: TRBJ2-7; CDR3aa: CASSHFRGSSCNFHEQYF
v_gene: TRBV6-5; abundance: NA; j_gene: TRBJ2-5; CDR3aa: CASSYSGTGGLETQYF
v_gene: TRBV4-1; abundance: NA; j_gene: TRBJ2-6; CDR3aa: CASSRIGGSGANVLTF
v_gene: TRBV4-1; abundance: NA; j_gene: TRBJ1-1; CDR3aa: CASSTGWTENTEAFF
v_gene: TRBV6-2/TRBV6-3; abundance: few; j_gene: TRBJ1-5; CDR3aa: CASSYFAAGGETGNQPQHF
v_gene: TRBV9; abundance: few; j_gene: TRBJ2-1; CDR3aa: CASSVGDWSGPYNEQFF
v_gene: TRBV9; abundance: few; j_gene: TRBJ2-5; CDR3aa: CASSPSRAGGETQYF
v_gene: TRBV9; abundance: NA; j_gene: TRBJ2-6; CDR3aa: CASSVYRETGANVLTF
v_gene: TRBV24-1; abundance: NA; j_gene: TRBJ2-1; CDR3aa: CATSDFKTGLVSNEQFF
v_gene: TRBV7-8; abundance: NA; j_gene: TRBJ2-1; CDR3aa: CASSLESGGPLGEQFF
v_gene: TRBV4-3; abundance: NA; j_gene: TRBJ2-7; CDR3aa: CASSQEGGGDYEQYF
v_gene: TRBV20-1; abundance: few; j_gene: TRBJ2-2; CDR3aa: CSAIRIRNTGELFF
v_gene: TRBV2; abundance: NA; j_gene: TRBJ2-1; CDR3aa: CASGGAINSYNEQFF
v_gene: TRBV7-8; abundance: many; j_gene: TRBJ2-6; CDR3aa: CASSLGTGKGVSGANVLTF
v_gene: TRBV6-5; abundance: NA; j_gene: TRBJ2-3; CDR3aa: CASSYSSGLAENTQYF
v_gene: TRBV24-1; abundance: few; j_gene: TRBJ2-2; CDR3aa: CATSRTGYNGELFF
v_gene: TRBV7-9; abundance: many; j_gene: TRBJ2-7; CDR3aa: CASSFPRETYEQYF
v_gene: TRBV5-1; abundance: NA; j_gene: TRBJ1-1; CDR3aa: CASTDSRTVLNTEAFF